This entry describes one TCR beta chain. This sample is drawn from a study of T and B cells in COVID-19 patients. Study information: Critical illness requiring mechanical ventilation or extracorporeal membrane oxygenation affected 12 of 20 active-infection patients.

Multiplex PCR with BIOMED2 TRB-A/B primer pools amplified TRB rearrangements. Using its own MiXCR run on the multiplex PCR reads, TCRdb lists one record per CDR3 protein. The sample lists 4,500 to 5,500 distinct CDR3 sequences, 20% occurring once. TRB was amplified from around 250-500 ng of blood genomic DNA. Trimming took 4 bases from V and 1 from J, leaving 7 bases between them. CDR3 length: 12 amino acids. The germline CDR1 and CDR2 sequences are DFQATT and SNEGSKA (reference sequence). V and J are TRBV20-1 and TRBJ2-5, with TRBD1 as a possible D gene (5 bases). The sequence was collected from a human donor who had recovered from COVID-19. Sequencing input: blood. The CDR3 protein is CSAKGAQETQYF. In DNA, the CDR3 is TGCAGTGCTAAAGGGGCCCAAGAGACCCAGTACTTC.